Each of the 25 T cell receptor beta chains below was sequenced from the same sample in a study of T cells in Graves' hyperthyroidism and ophthalmopathy. It was RNA transcripts that yielded the amplified TCR beta CDR3 regions. The TCR CDR3 first-round RT-PCR relied on the HTBI primer set. TCRdb fed the multiplex PCR reads into MiXCR, producing one record per CDR3 protein. Here the sample spans about 400,000 distinct CDR3 sequences, around a quarter being singletons. The sequencing sample was made of blood. These receptors were obtained from a man between 45 and 60 years old with Graves' hyperthyroidism.

The chain joins TRBV19 to TRBJ1-5; TRBD1 is a possible D gene (6 bases). V was shortened by 3 bases and J by 0 bases, with 12 bases between the two germline ends. Germline values: CDR1 LNHDA, CDR2 SQIVND (reference sequence). CDR3 length equals 16 residues. This CDR3 reads CASSIRDNYSNQPQHF. The CDR3 DNA follows: TGTGCCAGTAGTATCCGGGACAATTATAGCAATCAGCCCCAGCATTTT.

This chain joins TRBV4-1 and TRBJ2-5; D ambiguous. CDR3 length: 15 amino acids. Per germline, CDR1 MGHRA and CDR2 YSYEKL. Trimming removed 0 bases from V and 4 bases from J, with 12 bases in between. The DNA for the CDR3 is TGCGCCAGCAGCCAAGAAGTAGGGCGAGGAGAGACCCAGTACTTC. It specifies CASSQEVGRGETQYF.

The V call is TRBV2, the J call TRBJ1-1; no clear D. Germline lookup yields CDR1 SNHLY and CDR2 FYNNEI. The CDR3 is 14 residues long. V shed 6 bases and J shed 1 base, with 12 bases lying between them. CDR3 sequence: CASRATVENTEAFF. The CDR3, as DNA: TGTGCCAGCAGGGCCACAGTGGAGAACACTGAAGCTTTCTTT. Supplemented by reference TRBV2 and TRBJ1-1, the full variable domain reads EPEVTQTPSHQVTQMGQEVILRCVPISNHLYFYWYRQILGQKVEFLVSFYNNEISEKSEIFDDQFSVERPDGSNFTLKIRSTKLEDSAMYFCASRATVENTEAFFGQGTRLTVV.

The rearrangement joins TRBV2 to TRBJ2-2; D gene ambiguous. V lost 7 bases, J lost 7 bases, and 13 bases lay in between. The germline CDR1 and CDR2 sequences are SNHLY and FYNNEI. The CDR3 runs to 13 residues. The CDR3 loop is CASKITLDGELFF. In nucleotides, the CDR3 is TGTGCCAGCAAGATTACCCTCGACGGGGAGCTGTTTTTT.

This clonotype was picked up one time. The J gene is TRBJ2-2, the V gene TRBV9; 10 bases are a match to TRBD2. Germline V lookup: CDR1 SGDLS, CDR2 YYNGEE. After removal of 3 bases from V and 6 bases from J, the junction contained 8 bases not matched to a gene. The CDR3 has 16 residues. CDR3 sequence reads: CASSASLAGAAGELFF. CDR3 DNA sequence: TGTGCCAGCAGCGCTTCCCTAGCGGGAGCGGCCGGGGAGCTGTTTTTT.

V and J are TRBV7-6 and TRBJ2-2; a weak D match, TRBD2 (5 bases). This CDR3 has 12 residues. The V and J ends lost 4 bases and 11 bases respectively, with 11 bases between them. Germline values: CDR1 SGHVS, CDR2 FNYEAQ. In nucleotides, the CDR3 is TGTGCCAGCAGCTCAGAGGGTTCTGAGCTGTTTTTT. Encoded protein: CASSSEGSELFF.

For the CDR3, the DNA is TGTGCCTGGACTGGGCCGTCCCACGAGCAGTACTTC. Translation: CAWTGPSHEQYF. This chain uses TRBV30 with TRBJ2-7; D remains ambiguous. This CDR3 is 12 amino acids long. Trimming cost V 4 bases and J 5 bases, with 12 bases left between them. Germline CDR1 reads GTSNPN; CDR2 reads SVGIG (reference sequence).

In this sample, this clonotype turned up many times. V and J are TRBV12-3 or TRBV12-4 and TRBJ2-1; 14 nucleotides match TRBD2. J lost 6 bases, V lost 5 bases, and 12 bases had no gene match. The CDR3 is 18 residues long. CDR3 residues: CASSPLRTSGRTSNEQFF. The CDR3 DNA follows: TGTGCCAGCAGTCCGCTCAGGACTAGCGGGAGGACTAGCAATGAGCAGTTCTTC.

This clonotype was found many times. The chain joins TRBV28 to TRBJ2-5; maybe TRBD2 (5 bases). Trimming shortened V by 2 bases and J by 3 bases, and 13 bases separated the two germline ends. The CDR3 has 15 residues. Per germline, CDR1 MDHEN and CDR2 SYDVKM. The CDR3 loop is CASSLGPREKETQYF. CDR3 nucleotide sequence: TGTGCCAGCAGTTTAGGACCAAGGGAGAAAGAGACCCAGTACTTC.

The chain has TRBV2 and TRBJ2-1; 12 bases map to TRBD2. Germline-derived CDR1 and CDR2 are SNHLY and FYNNEI. Trimming at V came to 6 bases and at J to 7 bases, leaving 10 bases not matched to a gene. CDR3 length equals 16 residues. This CDR3 reads CASSPGLAGYGNEQFF. The DNA of the CDR3 is TGTGCCAGCAGCCCAGGACTAGCGGGATACGGTAATGAGCAGTTCTTC.

V is TRBV29-1 and J is TRBJ2-7, with D maybe TRBD2 (6 bases). Germline V gene sequence: CDR1 SQVTM, CDR2 ANQGSEA. The CDR3 is 13 amino acids. V was pared by 2 bases and J by 2 bases, with 10 bases between. The CDR3 DNA sequence: TGCAGCGTTGAAAGCGGGTCTCCCTACGAGCAGTACTTC. Its translation: CSVESGSPYEQYF.

V usage is TRBV6-1 and J usage is TRBJ2-2; weak D call: TRBD1 (5 bases). The germline gives CDR1 MNHNS, CDR2 SASEGT. The length of the CDR3 is 11 residues. V was trimmed by 11 bases and J by 6 bases, leaving 10 bases between them. DNA for the CDR3: TGTGCCGCCCAAGGGGCCGGGGAGCTGTTTTTT. This gives the protein CAAQGAGELFF.

The V call is TRBV24-1, the J call TRBJ2-2; 9 bases line up with TRBD2. From germline, CDR1 is KGHDR and CDR2 SFDVKD. This CDR3 region has 14 residues. J lost 6 bases, V lost 9 bases, and 7 bases had no gene match. This CDR3 is CATGRSGRSGELFF. Written as DNA, the CDR3 is TGTGCCACCGGGCGTAGCGGGAGATCCGGGGAGCTGTTTTTT.

This clonotype was seen repeatedly, ten times or more. The V gene is TRBV28, the J gene TRBJ2-7; TRBD1 might be the D (6 bases). Germline CDR1 reads MDHEN; CDR2 reads SYDVKM. Between the trimmed V and J ends, which lost 6 bases and 0 bases, there was a span of 6 bases. This CDR3 comprises 12 residues. CDR3 loop: CASRTGSYEQYF. CDR3 DNA: TGTGCCAGCAGGACAGGCTCCTACGAGCAGTACTTC. The variable domain in full, with the rest retrieved from reference TRBV28 and TRBJ2-7, is DVKVTQSSRYLVKRTGEKVFLECVQDMDHENMFWYRQDPGLGLRLIYFSYDVKMKEKGDIPEGYSVSREKKERFSLILESASTNQTSMYLCASRTGSYEQYFGPGTRLTVT.

This clonotype was counted many times. The chain links TRBV18 to TRBJ2-7; D gene ambiguous. The germline V gene has CDR1 KGHSH and CDR2 LQKENI. CDR3 length: 14 amino acids. V gave up 1 base and J gave up 2 bases, with 9 bases separating them. The CDR3 bases are TGTGCCAGCTCACCACGAACTTTGGCCTACGAGCAGTACTTC. Translation gives CASSPRTLAYEQYF. Full variable domain (rest looked up from reference TRBV18 and TRBJ2-7): NAGVMQNPRHLVRRRGQEARLRCSPMKGHSHVYWYRQLPEEGLKFMVYLQKENIIDESGMPKERFSAEFPKEGPSILRIQQVVRGDSAAYFCASSPRTLAYEQYFGPGTRLTVT.

The chain carries TRBV12-3 or TRBV12-4 and TRBJ1-2; TRBD1 aligns across 7 bases. V trimming: 1 base; J trimming: 7 bases; junction bases outside the gene matches: 3. This CDR3 comprises 13 residues. CDR3 loop: CASSLGGGFGYTF. CDR3 nucleotide sequence: TGTGCCAGCAGTTTAGGAGGGGGCTTTGGCTACACCTTC.

This clonotype was seen a handful of times. The chain uses TRBV20-1 and TRBJ2-2; no reliable D call. V was clipped by 6 bases and J by 0 bases, with 8 bases between them. The CDR3 extends over 13 amino acids. Germline lookup yields CDR1 DFQATT and CDR2 SNEGSKA (reference sequence). As DNA, the CDR3 is TGCAGTGCCCAAACCCCGAACACCGGGGAGCTGTTTTTT. Its protein is CSAQTPNTGELFF.

The chain links TRBV20-1 to TRBJ2-6; tentative D call: TRBD1 (7 bases). Germline-derived CDR1 and CDR2 are DFQATT and SNEGSKA (reference sequence). V lost 6 bases to trimming and J lost 2 bases, with 14 bases between them. This CDR3 has 15 amino acids. Here the CDR3 DNA reads TGCAGTGCCAAAGGGGGCGGGGCTGGGGCCAACGTCCTGACTTTC. Translation: CSAKGGGAGANVLTF.

V gene TRBV28 combines with J gene TRBJ1-1, with unresolved D. The CDR3 has 14 residues. Per the germline V gene, CDR1 is MDHEN and CDR2 is SYDVKM. V was clipped by 4 bases and J by 4 bases, with 13 bases between them. The CDR3 is CASSSLLSLTEAFF. The CDR3 DNA follows: TGTGCCAGCAGTTCACTGCTCAGCCTCACTGAAGCTTTCTTT. Using reference TRBV28 and TRBJ1-1 for the parts outside the CDR3, the full variable domain is DVKVTQSSRYLVKRTGEKVFLECVQDMDHENMFWYRQDPGLGLRLIYFSYDVKMKEKGDIPEGYSVSREKKERFSLILESASTNQTSMYLCASSSLLSLTEAFFGQGTRLTVV.

This clonotype was found a few times. The chain combines TRBV29-1 with TRBJ2-7; no definite D call. V lost 2 bases and J lost 3, with 5 bases in between. The CDR3 is made up of 11 amino acids. Per germline, CDR1 SQVTM and CDR2 ANQGSEA. Here the CDR3 reads CSVESGYEQYF. The CDR3 DNA reads TGCAGCGTTGAATCTGGCTACGAGCAGTACTTC.

This clonotype was counted a few times. V usage is TRBV24-1 and J usage is TRBJ2-5; 7 bases fit TRBD1. The CDR3 is 14 residues long. Germline assignment: CDR1 KGHDR and CDR2 SFDVKD. V lost 6 bases to trimming and J lost 5 bases; unmatched junction nucleotides: 8. This CDR3 is CATSQATGRETQYF. CDR3 sequence (DNA): TGTGCCACCAGTCAAGCGACAGGGCGTGAGACCCAGTACTTC.

The chain combines TRBV7-6 with TRBJ2-7; D gene ambiguous. CDR3 size: 14 residues. CDR1 is SGHVS, CDR2 FNYEAQ, per germline. V gave up 5 bases and J gave up 1 base, with 12 bases separating them. In DNA, the CDR3 is TGTGCCAGCAGCCGGACGGACGCTTCCTACGAGCAGTACTTC. Amino acids: CASSRTDASYEQYF. The full variable domain, in which reference TRBV7-6 and TRBJ2-7 provide the parts outside the CDR3, is GAGVSQSPRYKVTKRGQDVALRCDPISGHVSLYWYRQALGQGPEFLTYFNYEAQQDKSGLPNDRFSAERPEGSISTLTIQRTEQRDSAMYRCASSRTDASYEQYFGPGTRLTVT.

This clonotype was detected a few times. The chain carries TRBV3-1 and TRBJ2-7; TRBD1 might be the D (6 bases). The V and J ends lost 5 bases and 0 bases respectively, with 14 bases between them. CDR1 is LGHDT, CDR2 YNNKEL, per germline (reference sequence). CDR3 size: 15 residues. For the CDR3, the DNA is TGTGCCAGCAGCTTCAGGGGCCAGAGCTCCTACGAGCAGTACTTC. It encodes CASSFRGQSSYEQYF.

This sequence joins TRBV5-5 and TRBJ2-2; D could derive from TRBD1 or TRBD2 (5 bases each). The CDR3 is 14 residues long. Trimming removed 5 bases at V and 6 bases at J, with 14 bases between. Germline values: CDR1 SGHKS, CDR2 YYEKEE (reference sequence). The CDR3 nucleotides read TGTGCCAGCAGATCAGGGTTCGGGGCCGGGGAGCTGTTTTTT. It is translated as CASRSGFGAGELFF.

The CDR3 nucleotides read TGCAGTGCTAAGAGGGGGGACAAGATATACGAGCAGTACTTC. This codes for CSAKRGDKIYEQYF. The gene calls are TRBV20-1 and TRBJ2-7; D tentatively fits TRBD1 or TRBD2 (6 bases each). Trimming removed 4 bases at V and 4 bases at J, with 17 bases between. The CDR3 length is 14 residues. Germline values: CDR1 DFQATT, CDR2 SNEGSKA (reference sequence).